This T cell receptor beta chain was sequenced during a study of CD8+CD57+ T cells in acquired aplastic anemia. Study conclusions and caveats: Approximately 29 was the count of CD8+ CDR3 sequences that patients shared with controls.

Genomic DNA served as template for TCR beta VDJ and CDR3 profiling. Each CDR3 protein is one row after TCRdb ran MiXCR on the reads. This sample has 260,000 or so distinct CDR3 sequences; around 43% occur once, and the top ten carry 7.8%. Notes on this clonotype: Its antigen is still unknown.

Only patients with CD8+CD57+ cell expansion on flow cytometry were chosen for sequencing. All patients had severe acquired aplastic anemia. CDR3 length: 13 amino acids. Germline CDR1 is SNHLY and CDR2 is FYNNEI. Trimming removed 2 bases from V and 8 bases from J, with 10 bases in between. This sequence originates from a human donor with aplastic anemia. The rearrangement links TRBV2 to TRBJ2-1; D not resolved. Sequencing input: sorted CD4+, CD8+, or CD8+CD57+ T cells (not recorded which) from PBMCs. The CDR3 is CASSENLLDEQFF. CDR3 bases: TGTGCCAGCAGTGAAAATTTGTTGGATGAGCAGTTCTTC.